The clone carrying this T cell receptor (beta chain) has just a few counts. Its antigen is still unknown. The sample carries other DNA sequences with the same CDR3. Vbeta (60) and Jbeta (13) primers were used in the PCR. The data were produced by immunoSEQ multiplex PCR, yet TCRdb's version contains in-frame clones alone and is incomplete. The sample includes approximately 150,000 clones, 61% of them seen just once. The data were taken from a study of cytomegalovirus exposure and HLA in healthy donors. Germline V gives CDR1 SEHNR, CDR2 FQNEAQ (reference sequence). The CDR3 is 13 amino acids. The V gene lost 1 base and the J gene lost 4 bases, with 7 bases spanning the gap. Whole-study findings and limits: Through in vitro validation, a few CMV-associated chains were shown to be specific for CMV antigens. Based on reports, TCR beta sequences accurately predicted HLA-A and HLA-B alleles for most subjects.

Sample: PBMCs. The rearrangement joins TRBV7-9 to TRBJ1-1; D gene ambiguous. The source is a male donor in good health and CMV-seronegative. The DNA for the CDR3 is TGTGCCAGCAGCTTAGAAGGAGGCACTGAAGCTTTCTTT. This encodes CASSLEGGTEAFF.